Each of the 32 T cell receptor beta chains below was sequenced from the same sample in a study of shared clonotypes between healthy human individuals. Measured with immunoSEQ multiplex PCR; TCRdb has only the in-frame clones, and not every one. The repertoire holds about 1,800,000 clones, with about 95% as singletons. Naive CD8 populations comprised CD45RO-negative cells positively selected for CCR7, excluding terminally differentiated effector memory CD45RA+ cells. The sequencing sample was made of naive CD8+ T cells sorted from blood. The receptors here all came from a man between 18 and 35 years old in good health.

In DNA form, the CDR3 reads TGTGCCAGCACGTCGACTAGCGGGAGCCGCGAGCAGTACTTC. It codes for CASTSTSGSREQYF. The genes are TRBV7-9 and TRBJ2-7, with 12 bases aligning to TRBD2. The germline V gene has CDR1 SEHNR and CDR2 FQNEAQ (reference sequence). V lost 7 bases, J lost 6 bases, and 7 bases stayed unmatched. The CDR3 spans 14 residues.

The chain has TRBV7-9 and TRBJ2-3; the D call may be TRBD1 or TRBD2 (5 bases each). Germline CDR1 SEHNR, CDR2 FQNEAQ (reference sequence). The CDR3 spans 16 residues. V lost 5 bases and J 2 bases, leaving 17 bases between the germline ends. The DNA of the CDR3 is TGTGCCAGCAGCATCCCCCGGGACCAAACCACAGATACGCAGTATTTT. It encodes CASSIPRDQTTDTQYF.

This clone was seen only once. J is TRBJ2-2 and V is TRBV4-1; 12 nucleotides agree with TRBD2. This CDR3 has 18 amino acids. The J segment lost 7 bases and the V segment lost 4 bases, leaving 13 bases of the junction unmatched. Germline V gives CDR1 MGHRA, CDR2 YSYEKL. Here the CDR3 DNA reads TGCGCCAGCAGCCTATCTACCCTAGCGGGAGGGCCCGGCGGGGAGCTGTTTTTT. It is translated as CASSLSTLAGGPGGELFF.

V is TRBV4-1 and J is TRBJ2-7, with a weak D call TRBD2 (6 bases). Trimming removed 6 bases from V and 2 bases from J, with 14 bases in between. Germline V gives CDR1 MGHRA, CDR2 YSYEKL. The CDR3 spans 14 residues. As DNA, the CDR3 is TGCGCCAGCAGTCCCAGCACGGGGGCCTACGAGCAGTACTTC. This encodes CASSPSTGAYEQYF.

This clone was detected once. The sample carries other DNA sequences with the same CDR3. The rearrangement joins TRBV27 to TRBJ2-7; 9 nucleotides line up with TRBD1. Germline lookup yields CDR1 MNHEY and CDR2 SMNVEV (reference sequence). This CDR3 contains 14 residues. The V segment lost 7 bases and the J segment 3 bases; nucleotides outside the gene matches: 7. This chain's CDR3 is CASTVTGGDYEQYF. The CDR3 DNA is TGTGCCAGCACCGTGACAGGGGGAGACTACGAGCAGTACTTC.

This clone was picked up one time. The chain couples TRBV4-1 to TRBJ2-1, with D unresolved. This CDR3 is built from 14 residues. Germline values: CDR1 MGHRA, CDR2 YSYEKL. Trimming removed 8 bases at V and 1 base at J, with 12 bases between. Here the CDR3 reads CASAHSSSYNEQFF. In nucleotides, the CDR3 is TGCGCCAGCGCGCACAGCTCTTCCTACAATGAGCAGTTCTTC.

This chain links TRBV2 with TRBJ1-1; D uncertain. The V end was cut by 0 bases, the J end by 6 bases, with 11 bases between. This CDR3 spans 14 amino acids. Germline V gene lookup returns CDR1 SNHLY and CDR2 FYNNEI. CDR3 amino acids: CASSEAGNRSEAFF. The CDR3 DNA reads TGTGCCAGCAGTGAAGCAGGCAATCGCTCTGAAGCTTTCTTT.

A single count supports this clone. This sequence joins TRBV6-5 and TRBJ2-7, with 10 positions matching TRBD1. The V gene's germline CDR1 is MNHEY and CDR2 SVGAGI. Unmatched junction bases numbered 10, after V lost 7 bases and J lost 4 bases. The CDR3 has 15 amino acids. CDR3 DNA sequence: TGTGCCAGCACCTCCTCCCGGGACAGGGGATACGAGCAGTACTTC. Translated: CASTSSRDRGYEQYF.

The V gene is TRBV10-3, the J gene TRBJ2-7; D gene uncertain. Germline assignment: CDR1 ENHRY and CDR2 SYGVKD. CDR3 length: 13 amino acids. V was shortened by 7 bases and J by 2 bases, with 12 bases between the two germline ends. The CDR3 DNA reads TGTGCCATCAAGGGCAAGGAGACCTACGAGCAGTACTTC. Translated: CAIKGKETYEQYF.

This clone was seen only once. The same CDR3 arises from other DNA sequences in this sample as well. This chain links TRBV7-9 with TRBJ2-5; 7 bases agree with TRBD1. This CDR3 has 14 amino acids. Germline assignment: CDR1 SEHNR and CDR2 FQNEAQ (reference sequence). The ends lost 5 bases at V and 2 bases at J; junction bases unmatched: 5. The CDR3 DNA sequence: TGTGCCAGCAGCCAAGACAGGGATCAAGAGACCCAGTACTTC. Translating gives CASSQDRDQETQYF.

On this clone itself: Possible read error: a much larger clone is one base away. The same CDR3 is also encoded by other DNA sequences in this sample. The CDR3: CASSFGETQYF. CDR3 in DNA: TGTGCCAGCAGCTTTGGGGAGACCCAGTACTTC. The rearrangement uses TRBV5-4 and TRBJ2-5; D is unclear. CDR1 is SGHNT and CDR2 is YYREEE in the germline V gene (reference sequence). This CDR3 is 11 amino acids long. V gave up 2 bases and J gave up 5 bases, with 4 bases separating them. The full variable domain, in which reference TRBV5-4 and TRBJ2-5 provide the parts outside the CDR3, is ETGVTQSPTHLIKTRGQQVTLRCSSQSGHNTVSWYQQALGQGPQFIFQYYREEENGRGNFPPRFSGLQFPNYSSELNVNALELDDSALYLCASSFGETQYFGPGTRLLVL.

V gene TRBV25-1 combines with J gene TRBJ2-3, with a possible D match to TRBD2 (5 bases). The CDR3 totals 12 residues. Germline V gene lookup returns CDR1 MGHDK and CDR2 SYGVNS. V lost 3 bases to trimming and J lost 10 bases, with 11 bases between them. The CDR3 region has the DNA TGTGCCAGCAGTGAGGCCGGACTCGCGCAGTATTTT. Its protein product is CASSEAGLAQYF.

This chain links TRBV5-4 with TRBJ2-5, with 9 bases that match TRBD2. V lost 0 bases and J lost 4; bases outside the gene matches: 4. The CDR3 is made up of 15 amino acids. Germline V lookup: CDR1 SGHNT, CDR2 YYREEE (reference sequence). Written as DNA, the CDR3 is TGTGCCAGCAGCTTGGGGCTAGCGGGACCAGAGACCCAGTACTTC. Translating gives CASSLGLAGPETQYF.

CDR3 loop: CASSSPPELAGLTDTQYF. The CDR3, as DNA: TGTGCCAGCAGCAGCCCCCCGGAACTAGCGGGACTCACAGATACGCAGTATTTT. The rearrangement joins TRBV11-2 to TRBJ2-3; 10 nucleotides match TRBD2. The CDR3 runs to 18 residues. Germline-derived CDR1 and CDR2 are SGHAT and FQNNGV. V was clipped by 5 bases and J by 2 bases; unmatched bases: 13.

This chain joins TRBV28 and TRBJ1-6, with D possibly TRBD1 on 5 matching bases. Trimming took off 3 bases at V and 10 bases at J, with 13 bases between the two ends. CDR1 is MDHEN, CDR2 SYDVKM, per germline. CDR3 length equals 14 residues. The CDR3 is CASSFRAIGSPLHF. The CDR3 DNA reads TGTGCCAGCAGTTTCAGGGCAATAGGCTCACCCCTCCACTTT.

The chain recombines TRBV4-1 with TRBJ2-1; the D gene is possibly TRBD2 (5 bases). V was trimmed by 4 bases and J by 5 bases, leaving 15 bases between them. Germline assignment: CDR1 MGHRA and CDR2 YSYEKL. This CDR3 spans 15 amino acids. This CDR3 reads CASSPVASQDNEQFF. The CDR3 DNA follows: TGCGCCAGCAGCCCGGTGGCTAGCCAAGACAATGAGCAGTTCTTC.

This chain connects TRBV6-6 to TRBJ2-1; weak D call: TRBD2 (6 bases). Between the trimmed V and J ends, which lost 4 bases and 7 bases, there was a span of 14 bases. The CDR3 is made up of 14 amino acids. The V gene's germline CDR1 is MNHNY and CDR2 SVGAGI (reference sequence). The CDR3 nucleotides are TGTGCCAGCAGTTTGGGAGGCGGGGTGAATGAGCAGTTCTTC. It encodes CASSLGGGVNEQFF.

The chain uses TRBV19 and TRBJ2-1; D unresolved. The V gene lost 5 bases and the J gene lost 4 bases, with 6 bases spanning the gap. The CDR3 spans 12 residues. Germline V gene sequence: CDR1 LNHDA, CDR2 SQIVND (reference sequence). CDR3: CASSARYNEQFF. CDR3 in DNA: TGTGCCAGTAGTGCCCGATACAATGAGCAGTTCTTC.

V gene TRBV6-5 combines with J gene TRBJ2-3, with D hard to call. The CDR3 length is 14 residues. The germline V and J ends were trimmed by 2 bases and 1 base, with 7 bases remaining between them. The germline CDR1 and CDR2 sequences are MNHEY and SVGAGI. The chain's CDR3 is CASSYLPGTDTQYF. CDR3 in DNA: TGTGCCAGCAGTTACCTCCCCGGCACAGATACGCAGTATTTT.

The chain carries TRBV10-2 and TRBJ2-2, with 7 bases that match TRBD2. CDR1 is WSHSY and CDR2 is SAAADI in the germline V gene. The CDR3 has 16 amino acids. With V trimmed by 7 bases and J by 2 bases, 10 bases remained unmatched. CDR3 amino acids: CASIPWEGVNTGELFF. CDR3 DNA sequence: TGCGCCAGCATCCCCTGGGAGGGAGTTAACACCGGGGAGCTGTTTTTT.

This chain connects TRBV10-3 to TRBJ1-2; a possible D gene is TRBD1 (5 bases). Germline V gives CDR1 ENHRY, CDR2 SYGVKD. The germline V and J ends were trimmed by 3 bases and 4 bases, with 9 bases remaining between them. This CDR3 spans 13 amino acids. The CDR3 is CAISEGDAYGYTF. CDR3 nucleotide sequence: TGTGCCATCAGTGAAGGGGATGCCTATGGCTACACCTTC.

This rearrangement joins TRBV5-5 to TRBJ1-2; 8 positions agree with TRBD1. The germline CDR1 and CDR2 sequences are SGHKS and YYEKEE (reference sequence). The CDR3 covers 14 residues. Unmatched junction bases numbered 6, after V lost 4 bases and J lost 4 bases. The CDR3 DNA sequence: TGTGCCAGCAGCCCAGGGGGCTCGGCCTATGGCTACACCTTC. This encodes CASSPGGSAYGYTF.

The CDR3 reads CSVLSEGYGYTF. CDR3 DNA: TGCAGCGTTTTATCCGAAGGCTATGGCTACACCTTC. The chain has TRBV29-1 and TRBJ1-2; D is ambiguous. In germline, CDR1 is SQVTM, CDR2 ANQGSEA. Trimming cost V 5 bases and J 4 bases, with 11 bases left between them. This CDR3 contains 12 residues.

The chain carries TRBV25-1 and TRBJ2-1; 9 bases line up with TRBD2. CDR1 MGHDK and CDR2 SYGVNS come from the germline V gene. CDR3 length equals 16 residues. V gave up 4 bases and J gave up 7 bases; unmatched junction bases: 11. Here the CDR3 reads CASSAPGLASTNEQFF. CDR3 DNA sequence: TGTGCCAGCAGTGCCCCGGGACTAGCATCAACAAATGAGCAGTTCTTC.

The chain is built from TRBV27 and TRBJ1-2, with TRBD1 as a possible D gene (5 bases). The CDR3 extends over 14 amino acids. V was clipped by 3 bases and J by 6 bases, with 14 bases between them. CDR1 MNHEY and CDR2 SMNVEV come from the germline V gene (reference sequence). This chain's CDR3 is CASSFGGVGNGYTF. CDR3 in DNA: TGTGCCAGCAGTTTTGGGGGAGTCGGGAATGGCTACACCTTC.

The chain is built from TRBV25-1 and TRBJ1-4, with 7 bases identical to TRBD1. J was trimmed by 4 bases and V by 3 bases; bases with no gene match: 8. The V gene's germline CDR1 is MGHDK and CDR2 SYGVNS. The CDR3 loop spans 16 amino acids. The CDR3 DNA reads TGTGCCAGCAGTGAGGCAGGGACAGTGCTTAATGAAAAACTGTTTTTT. Translating it yields CASSEAGTVLNEKLFF.

This clone was seen only once. This rearrangement joins TRBV2 to TRBJ2-7; 9 bases fit TRBD1. Trimming cost V 1 base and J 0 bases; bases outside gene matches: 1. The CDR3 sequence is 15 residues long. Germline assignment: CDR1 SNHLY and CDR2 FYNNEI. The CDR3 loop is CASSEGDRVSYEQYF. Written as DNA, the CDR3 is TGTGCCAGCAGTGAAGGGGACAGGGTCTCCTACGAGCAGTACTTC.

The chain recombines TRBV5-4 with TRBJ2-7; D assignment may be TRBD1 or TRBD2 (5 bases each). The CDR3 is 12 amino acids. Trimming removed 7 bases from V and 3 bases from J, with 11 bases in between. Germline assignment: CDR1 SGHNT and CDR2 YYREEE (reference sequence). The CDR3 protein is CASGDLYYEQYF. Here the CDR3 DNA reads TGTGCCAGCGGGGACCTCTACTACGAGCAGTACTTC.

DNA of the CDR3: TGTGCCACCAGCAGGAGTCTGACAGTAGCCAAAAACATTCAGTACTTC. It specifies CATSRSLTVAKNIQYF. The chain carries TRBV15 and TRBJ2-4; TRBD1 is a possible D gene (5 bases). Trimming stripped 3 bases from V and 0 bases from J, with 12 bases between. Per the germline V gene, CDR1 is LNHNV and CDR2 is YYDKDF (reference sequence). The CDR3 covers 16 residues.

In nucleotides, the CDR3 is TGTGCCAGCAGCCAATCAACAGGGAACTATGGCTACACCTTC. It yields the protein CASSQSTGNYGYTF. V is TRBV16 and J is TRBJ1-2, with D maybe TRBD1 (6 bases). Germline V CDR1 and CDR2: KGHSY, FQNENV. The ends were cut back, 0 bases at V and 2 bases at J, with 7 bases in the middle. The CDR3 runs 14 residues.

J is TRBJ2-7 and V is TRBV7-6; no clear D gene. Germline lookup yields CDR1 SGHVS and CDR2 FNYEAQ. The length of the CDR3 is 15 residues. Trimming stripped 1 base from V and 2 bases from J, with 12 bases between. The DNA of the CDR3 is TGTGCCAGCAGCTTAGGTCCAGGACCGACCTACGAGCAGTACTTC. Translation gives CASSLGPGPTYEQYF.

This chain links TRBV28 with TRBJ2-7, with a weak D call TRBD2 (7 bases). The V end was cut by 5 bases, the J end by 6 bases, with 20 bases between. The CDR3 is 15 residues long. Per germline, CDR1 MDHEN and CDR2 SYDVKM. The CDR3: CASSLFRGGGGEQYF. In DNA form, the CDR3 reads TGTGCCAGCAGTCTTTTCCGAGGGGGGGGAGGCGAGCAGTACTTC.